This T cell receptor (beta chain) was captured in a study of CD8 T cells in Susac syndrome (dated by TCRdb to 2018 to 2020). Looking at the study overall: Whether CD8+ T cell activation and differentiation in Susac syndrome was antigen driven was tested using repertoire sequencing. The clonality of the CD8+ T cell repertoire was compared across over 10 healthy donors, about 14 Susac syndrome patients and under 17 multiple sclerosis patients. Overall study outcomes, separate from this receptor: The number of individuals in the TCR sequencing and HLA analysis was recognized as being relatively small.

In regard to this clonotype: The specificity of this receptor is unknown. No per-base quality is available; no much larger clone lies one base away.

RNA was extracted using the RNeasy kit, and about 0.45 to 1 ug of the RNA was reverse transcribed with random hexamers. The immunoSEQ multiplex PCR assay, which covers 54 Vbeta and 13 Jbeta segments, was used to amplify TCR beta CDR3 regions. PCR amplification bias was corrected by using a synthetic template baseline for primer optimization and computational correction. As for how the authors treated the data: Reads were assigned to V, D and J genes according to IMGT and analyzed in immunoSEQ Analyzer, with only productive sequences retained. Clonality was computed as one minus Shannon entropy normalized by log2 of the number of productive unique sequences. Public and private clones were assessed among the 100 most prevalent clones of each patient and control. Clones were defined as Susac-specific if absent from the healthy and MS cohorts, from under 1,200 published viral clones and from other ImmuneACCESS disease sequences. Through fastp at Q25 and MiXCR, TCRdb rebuilt clones from the public reads, retaining in-frame beta chains. CDR3 protein duplicates are merged, each entry listing the most common genes and DNA. TCRdb assigned the V and J calls; the authors' analysis was not used. The sample table holds 80,000 or so distinct CDR3 sequences, of which around 94% were seen once. Together, the top ten hold roughly 0.24% of the sample.

Peripheral blood CD8+ and CD4+ T cells from healthy donors, Susac syndrome patients and multiple sclerosis patients were profiled by high-throughput TCR beta sequencing. Healthy donors were included as age- and sex-matched controls. Bulk CD8+ and CD4+ T cells were purified magnetically by negative isolation, whereas CD8+ TEMRA cells were enriched by FACS. Blood was collected in EDTA tubes and processed within 24 hours, with PBMCs isolated through density gradient centrifugation. PBMCs intended for TCR sequencing were cryopreserved in liquid nitrogen and thawed later in a water bath at 37 degrees C. Purity of sorted or isolated CD4+, CD8+ and CD8+ TEMRA cells was at least 90%. Sequencing was done on a sample of CD8+ T cells from PBMCs. This TCR was sampled from a human donor in good health.

The CDR3 protein sequence reads: CASSVGGSYNEQFF. The DNA sequence is given as TGTGCCAGCAGCGTGGGAGGGTCCTACAATGAGCAGTTCTTC. This chain is built from TRBV9 and TRBJ2-1; a stretch of 7 junction bases matches TRBD2. Taken from the germline V gene, the CDR1 and CDR2 loops are SGDLS and YYNGEE. Clipping removes 2 bases from V and 1 base from J, with 0 as the unmatched junction base count. The CDR3 contains 14 residues, cysteine and phenylalanine counted. Only CDR3 DNA is held: 42 bases, read in frame from base 1.